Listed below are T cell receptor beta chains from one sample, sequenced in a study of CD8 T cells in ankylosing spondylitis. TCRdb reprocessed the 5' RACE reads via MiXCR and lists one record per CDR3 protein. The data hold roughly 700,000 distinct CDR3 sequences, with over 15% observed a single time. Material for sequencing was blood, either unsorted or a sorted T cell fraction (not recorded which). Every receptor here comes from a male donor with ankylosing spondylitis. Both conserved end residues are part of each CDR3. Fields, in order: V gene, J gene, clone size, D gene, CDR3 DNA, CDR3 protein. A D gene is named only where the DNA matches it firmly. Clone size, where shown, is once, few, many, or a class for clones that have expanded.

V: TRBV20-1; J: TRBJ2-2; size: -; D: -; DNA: TGCAGTGCTAGGCGCACCGGGGAGCTGTTTTTT; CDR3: CSARRTGELFF
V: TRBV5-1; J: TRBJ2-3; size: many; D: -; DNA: TGCGCCAGCAGCGCGGAACCAGGGCCCACAGATACGCAGTATTTT; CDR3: CASSAEPGPTDTQYF
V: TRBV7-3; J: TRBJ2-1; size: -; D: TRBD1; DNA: TGTGCCAGCAGCTTAAGTTGGGGGACAGGCTTCAATGAGCAGTTCTTC; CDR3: CASSLSWGTGFNEQFF
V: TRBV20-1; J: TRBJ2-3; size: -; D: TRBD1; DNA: TGCAGTGGGACAGGGGCCACAGATACGCAGTATTTT; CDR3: CSGTGATDTQYF
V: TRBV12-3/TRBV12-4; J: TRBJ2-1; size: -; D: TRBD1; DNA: TGTGCCAGCAGTTCCTTGGACAGGGGGCCCTACAATGAGCAGTTCTTC; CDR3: CASSSLDRGPYNEQFF
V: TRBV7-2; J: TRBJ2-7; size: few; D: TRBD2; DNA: TGTGCCAGCAGCTCCTTAGCGGGAGCCGAGCAGTACTTC; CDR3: CASSSLAGAEQYF
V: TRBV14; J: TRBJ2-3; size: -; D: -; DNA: TGTGCCAGCAGCCAGCGAGACTCTCCCGATACGCAGTATTTT; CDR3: CASSQRDSPDTQYF
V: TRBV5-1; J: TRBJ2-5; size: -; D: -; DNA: TGCGCCAGCAGCTTGGATCAAGCAGAGACCCAGTACTTC; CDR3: CASSLDQAETQYF
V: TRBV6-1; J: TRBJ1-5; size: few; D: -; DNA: TGTGCCAGCAGTGCGGTCGACAGCAATCAGCCCCAGCATTTT; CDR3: CASSAVDSNQPQHF
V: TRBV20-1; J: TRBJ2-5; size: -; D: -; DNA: TGCAGTGCTAGAGATCCGGGGCATCGGGAGACCCAGTACTTC; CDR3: CSARDPGHRETQYF
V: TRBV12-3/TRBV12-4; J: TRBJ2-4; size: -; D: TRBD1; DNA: TGTGCCAGCAGCCCTGCGGGACAGGGCCAAAACATTCAGTACTTC; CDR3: CASSPAGQGQNIQYF
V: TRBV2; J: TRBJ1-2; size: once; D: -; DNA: TGTGCCAGCAGTTTATCTCCCCGACAGGAAGACTATGGCTACACCTTC; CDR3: CASSLSPRQEDYGYTF
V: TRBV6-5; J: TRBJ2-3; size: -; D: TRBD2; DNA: TGTGCCAGCAGTTACGGACTAGCGGGAGATACGCAGTATTTT; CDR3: CASSYGLAGDTQYF
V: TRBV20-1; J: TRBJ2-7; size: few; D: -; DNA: TGCAGTGCTAAGAGGGCCGGGGGACGCGGCGAGCAGTACTTC; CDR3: CSAKRAGGRGEQYF
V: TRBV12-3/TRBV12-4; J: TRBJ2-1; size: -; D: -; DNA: TGTGCCAGCAGTCCCTCTACAGGCAGCTCCTACAATGAGCAGTTCTTC; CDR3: CASSPSTGSSYNEQFF
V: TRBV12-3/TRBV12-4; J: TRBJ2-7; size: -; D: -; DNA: TGTGCCAGCAGTTTTGGGACCGAGCAGTACTTC; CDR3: CASSFGTEQYF
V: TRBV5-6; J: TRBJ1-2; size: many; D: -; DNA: TGTGCCAGCAGTTTAACGGGTCTCGGCTACACCTTC; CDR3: CASSLTGLGYTF
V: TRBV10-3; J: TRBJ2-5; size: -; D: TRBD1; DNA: TGTGCCATCAGCCCAGCAGGGGGACCGGGTGAGACCCAGTACTTC; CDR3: CAISPAGGPGETQYF
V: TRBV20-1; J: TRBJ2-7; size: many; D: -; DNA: TGCAGTGCTGACGTGGACAGCTCCTACGAGCAGTACTTC; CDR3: CSADVDSSYEQYF
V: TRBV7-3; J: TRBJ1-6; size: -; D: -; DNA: TGTGCCAGCAGCCCCCTCGGGGGCGATGATAATTCACCCCTCCACTTT; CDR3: CASSPLGGDDNSPLHF
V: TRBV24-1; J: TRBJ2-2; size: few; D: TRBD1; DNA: TGTGCCACCACGGAAGGCAGGGGGCAAACCGGGGAGCTGTTTTTT; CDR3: CATTEGRGQTGELFF
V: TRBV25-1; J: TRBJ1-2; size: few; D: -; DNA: TGTGCCAGCAGTGAACAGGGAAAGGGCTACACCTTC; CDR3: CASSEQGKGYTF
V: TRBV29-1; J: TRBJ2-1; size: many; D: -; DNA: TGCAGCGTTGTTGGAAAGGGAGGTTCCAAGGGCAATGAGCAGTTCTTC; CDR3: CSVVGKGGSKGNEQFF
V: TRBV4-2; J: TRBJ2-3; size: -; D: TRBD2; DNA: TGTGCCAGCAGCCATGGCCAGACTAGCGGGGGCAGCACAGATACGCAGTATTTT; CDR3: CASSHGQTSGGSTDTQYF
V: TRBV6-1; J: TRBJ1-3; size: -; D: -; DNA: TGTGCCAGCAGTCGTTCAGGATTCACTGGAAACACCATATATTTT; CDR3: CASSRSGFTGNTIYF
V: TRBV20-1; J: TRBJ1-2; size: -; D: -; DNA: TGCAGTGCTCCCGGCCGGGAGGGAATCTATGGCTACACCTTC; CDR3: CSAPGREGIYGYTF
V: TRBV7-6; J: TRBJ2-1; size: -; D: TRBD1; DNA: TGTGCCAGCAGCTGGACAGGGGGCATGGCCAATGAGCAGTTCTTC; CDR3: CASSWTGGMANEQFF
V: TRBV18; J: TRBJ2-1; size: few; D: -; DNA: TGTGCCAGCTCAAGGGGAGGCCAAAATACCTACAATGAGCAGTTCTTC; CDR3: CASSRGGQNTYNEQFF
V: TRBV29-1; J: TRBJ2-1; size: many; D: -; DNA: TGCAGCGTTATAGGACGGAGGGGGGTGTCCAATGAGCAGTTCTTC; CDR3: CSVIGRRGVSNEQFF
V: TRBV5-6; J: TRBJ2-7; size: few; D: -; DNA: TGTGCCAGCAGCTTACCGGGGAGATTGTGGGAGCAGTACTTC; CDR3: CASSLPGRLWEQYF
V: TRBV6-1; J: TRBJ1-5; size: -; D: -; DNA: TGTGCCAGCAGTGAAGCGGGCGGCAGAGGAGTCAATCAGCCCCAGCATTTT; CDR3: CASSEAGGRGVNQPQHF